This T cell receptor beta chain is drawn from a study of blood T cell repertoires in COVID-19. Study background: Researchers got acute and convalescent COVID-19 samples from the United States, Italy and Spain. PBMCs, B-cell-depleted T cells, or T cells provided the cDNA or gDNA that made up the material.

J gave up 2 bases and V 0 bases, and 6 bases lay outside the gene matches. The CDR3 length is 17 residues. Germline V lookup: CDR1 WSHSY, CDR2 SAAADI. Original handling: Counts of nucleated cells, estimated from reference gene primer amplification, were obtained. The table came from immunoSEQ multiplex PCR; TCRdb's copy has only in-frame clones and leaves some out. The DNA gave D and trimming, while V, J and clone size come from that table. The table lists under 300,000 clones, roughly 87% of them singletons. The material sequenced was peripheral blood. This TCR derives from a man aged 55 to 70 who had recovered from COVID-19. This chain joins TRBV10-2 and TRBJ2-5; TRBD2 matches 10 bases. The CDR3 DNA follows: TGCGCCAGCAGTGAGTCGATACCAGCGGGGGGGCAAGAGACCCAGTACTTC. Amino acid sequence: CASSESIPAGGQETQYF.